This is a list of T cell receptor beta chains from one sample in a study of blood T cell repertoires in COVID-19. Libraries were prepared by immunoSEQ multiplex PCR; TCRdb keeps only in-frame clonotypes and omits some of them. The repertoire holds over 200,000 clones, with 84% as singletons. The sample was PBMCs or T cells enriched from blood (not recorded which). The receptor set was obtained from a woman aged 40 to 49 who had recovered from COVID-19. CDR3s include the opening cysteine and the closing phenylalanine or tryptophan. Fields, in order: clone size, V gene, CDR3 length, D gene, J gene, CDR3 protein, CDR3 DNA. D genes are given only for firm matches. The size entry is marked missing in some rows and otherwise reads once, few, many or a size class.

clone size: once
V gene: TRBV7-2
CDR3 length: 14
D gene: .
J gene: TRBJ2-2
CDR3 protein: CASSLDKNTGELFF
CDR3 DNA: TGTGCCAGCAGCTTAGACAAGAACACCGGGGAGCTGTTTTTT

clone size: .
V gene: TRBV4-1
CDR3 length: 15
D gene: TRBD1
J gene: TRBJ1-2
CDR3 protein: CASSQPAGTGTGYTF
CDR3 DNA: TGCGCCAGCAGCCAACCCGCCGGGACAGGGACCGGCTACACCTTC

clone size: .
V gene: TRBV7-9
CDR3 length: 17
D gene: TRBD2
J gene: TRBJ2-4
CDR3 protein: CASSGGLGGLAKNIQYF
CDR3 DNA: TGTGCCAGCAGCGGGGGACTAGGGGGTCTGGCCAAAAACATTCAGTACTTC

clone size: .
V gene: TRBV19
CDR3 length: 20
D gene: TRBD2
J gene: TRBJ2-1
CDR3 protein: CASSPRGSGASFLVYNEQFF
CDR3 DNA: TGTGCCAGTAGTCCCCGGGGTAGCGGGGCTTCCTTTCTTGTCTACAATGAGCAGTTCTTC

clone size: .
V gene: TRBV28
CDR3 length: 14
D gene: .
J gene: TRBJ1-4
CDR3 protein: CASSFGGSGEKLFF
CDR3 DNA: TGTGCCAGCTCTTTCGGGGGATCAGGGGAAAAACTGTTTTTT

clone size: .
V gene: TRBV15
CDR3 length: 14
D gene: .
J gene: TRBJ2-1
CDR3 protein: CAIERGDRAGEQFF
CDR3 DNA: TGTGCCATCGAAAGGGGTGATAGGGCTGGAGAGCAGTTCTTC

clone size: .
V gene: TRBV5-1
CDR3 length: 15
D gene: TRBD1
J gene: TRBJ2-7
CDR3 protein: CASSLSGTGVHEQYF
CDR3 DNA: TGCGCCAGCAGCTTATCGGGGACAGGGGTCCACGAGCAGTACTTC

clone size: few
V gene: TRBV28
CDR3 length: 14
D gene: .
J gene: TRBJ1-5
CDR3 protein: CASSSRGFNQPQHF
CDR3 DNA: TGTGCCAGCAGTTCACGGGGGTTCAATCAGCCCCAGCATTTT

clone size: .
V gene: TRBV24-1
CDR3 length: 15
D gene: .
J gene: TRBJ2-7
CDR3 protein: CATSDPQGRIVEQYF
CDR3 DNA: TGTGCCACCAGTGATCCGCAGGGTAGGATCGTCGAGCAGTACTTC

clone size: .
V gene: TRBV2
CDR3 length: 16
D gene: TRBD2
J gene: TRBJ2-1
CDR3 protein: CASRLLAGLSYNEQFF
CDR3 DNA: TGTGCCAGCAGACTTCTAGCGGGACTCTCCTACAATGAGCAGTTCTTC

clone size: .
V gene: TRBV28
CDR3 length: 15
D gene: TRBD2
J gene: TRBJ2-1
CDR3 protein: CASSLRASGRLEQFF
CDR3 DNA: TGTGCCAGCAGTTTGAGGGCTAGCGGGAGACTTGAGCAGTTCTTC

clone size: .
V gene: TRBV27
CDR3 length: 13
D gene: .
J gene: TRBJ2-1
CDR3 protein: CASSLGDYNEQFF
CDR3 DNA: TGTGCCAGCAGTTTGGGAGACTACAATGAGCAGTTCTTC

clone size: .
V gene: TRBV2
CDR3 length: 15
D gene: .
J gene: TRBJ2-1
CDR3 protein: CATLFGSDQYNEQFF
CDR3 DNA: TGTGCGACCCTTTTCGGGAGCGACCAATACAATGAGCAGTTCTTC

clone size: .
V gene: TRBV2
CDR3 length: 11
D gene: .
J gene: TRBJ1-2
CDR3 protein: CASSEELGYTF
CDR3 DNA: TGTGCCAGCAGTGAAGAGCTTGGCTACACCTTC

clone size: .
V gene: TRBV7-2
CDR3 length: 12
D gene: TRBD2
J gene: TRBJ2-2
CDR3 protein: CATLRGAGELFF
CDR3 DNA: TGTGCCACCCTCCGGGGGGCCGGGGAGCTGTTTTTT

clone size: few
V gene: TRBV7-8
CDR3 length: 14
D gene: TRBD1
J gene: TRBJ2-3
CDR3 protein: CASSPDRVTDTQYF
CDR3 DNA: TGTGCCAGCAGTCCCGACAGGGTCACAGATACGCAGTATTTT

clone size: .
V gene: TRBV5-5
CDR3 length: 13
D gene: .
J gene: TRBJ1-1
CDR3 protein: CASSLDSLWEAFF
CDR3 DNA: TGTGCCAGCAGCTTGGATAGTTTATGGGAAGCTTTCTTT

clone size: .
V gene: TRBV21-1
CDR3 length: 15
D gene: .
J gene: TRBJ1-1
CDR3 protein: CASSKSPRANTEAFF
CDR3 DNA: TGTGCCAGCAGCAAGTCCCCCAGGGCGAACACTGAAGCTTTCTTT

clone size: .
V gene: TRBV7-7
CDR3 length: 14
D gene: .
J gene: TRBJ2-3
CDR3 protein: CASSLTSPPDTQYF
CDR3 DNA: TGTGCCAGCAGTTTGACTTCCCCCCCAGATACGCAGTATTTT

clone size: .
V gene: TRBV6-5
CDR3 length: 15
D gene: TRBD1
J gene: TRBJ2-2
CDR3 protein: CASSLGTVITGELFF
CDR3 DNA: TGTGCCAGCAGTCTGGGGACAGTTATCACCGGGGAGCTGTTTTTT

clone size: .
V gene: TRBV19
CDR3 length: 14
D gene: .
J gene: TRBJ2-2
CDR3 protein: CASSIRRAVGELFF
CDR3 DNA: TGTGCCAGTAGTATAAGGCGGGCGGTCGGGGAGCTGTTTTTT

clone size: .
V gene: TRBV5-1
CDR3 length: 12
D gene: .
J gene: TRBJ1-1
CDR3 protein: CASSSGDTEAFF
CDR3 DNA: TGCGCCAGCAGTTCAGGGGACACTGAAGCTTTCTTT

clone size: .
V gene: TRBV6-5
CDR3 length: 15
D gene: .
J gene: TRBJ1-1
CDR3 protein: CASSHRRAGDTEAFF
CDR3 DNA: TGTGCCAGCAGTCACAGGCGAGCGGGTGACACTGAAGCTTTCTTT

clone size: .
V gene: TRBV5-4
CDR3 length: 16
D gene: TRBD1
J gene: TRBJ2-2
CDR3 protein: CASSFRDRGVSGELFF
CDR3 DNA: TGTGCCAGCAGCTTCCGGGACAGGGGGGTTTCCGGGGAGCTGTTTTTT

clone size: .
V gene: TRBV2
CDR3 length: 15
D gene: TRBD2
J gene: TRBJ2-2
CDR3 protein: CASRATSGSPGELFF
CDR3 DNA: TGTGCCAGCAGGGCGACTAGCGGTTCTCCCGGGGAGCTGTTTTTT

clone size: many
V gene: TRBV2
CDR3 length: 12
D gene: .
J gene: TRBJ1-6
CDR3 protein: CASGGSNSPLHF
CDR3 DNA: TGTGCCAGCGGAGGTTCCAATTCACCCCTCCACTTT

clone size: .
V gene: TRBV5-1
CDR3 length: 17
D gene: TRBD2
J gene: TRBJ2-3
CDR3 protein: CASSLGLGGRGTDTQYF
CDR3 DNA: TGCGCCAGCAGCTTGGGGTTAGGCGGGAGAGGCACAGATACGCAGTATTTT

clone size: .
V gene: TRBV4-1
CDR3 length: 15
D gene: .
J gene: TRBJ2-1
CDR3 protein: CASSQISLPYNEQFF
CDR3 DNA: TGCGCCAGCAGCCAAATCTCCCTCCCCTACAATGAGCAGTTCTTC

clone size: .
V gene: TRBV7-9
CDR3 length: 13
D gene: TRBD2
J gene: TRBJ2-3
CDR3 protein: CASSLGLADTQYF
CDR3 DNA: TGTGCCAGCAGCTTAGGACTAGCGGATACGCAGTATTTT

clone size: .
V gene: TRBV4-2
CDR3 length: 21
D gene: .
J gene: TRBJ2-5
CDR3 protein: CASSQSRARSKTPRGKETQYF
CDR3 DNA: TGTGCCAGCAGCCAAAGCAGGGCAAGGAGTAAAACCCCGCGCGGGAAAGAGACCCAGTACTTC

clone size: .
V gene: TRBV28
CDR3 length: 15
D gene: TRBD2
J gene: TRBJ2-7
CDR3 protein: CASTPRGSGRVEQYF
CDR3 DNA: TGTGCCAGCACACCCCGAGGGAGCGGGAGAGTCGAGCAGTACTTC

clone size: .
V gene: TRBV6-5
CDR3 length: 13
D gene: .
J gene: TRBJ1-2
CDR3 protein: CASSYRSNYGYTF
CDR3 DNA: TGTGCCAGCAGTTACAGGAGTAACTATGGCTACACCTTC

clone size: .
V gene: TRBV7-2
CDR3 length: 13
D gene: .
J gene: TRBJ2-1
CDR3 protein: CASSPYFNDEQFF
CDR3 DNA: TGTGCCAGCAGCCCGTACTTTAATGATGAGCAGTTCTTC

clone size: .
V gene: TRBV10-3
CDR3 length: 15
D gene: TRBD1
J gene: TRBJ1-2
CDR3 protein: CAISESGTGNYGYTF
CDR3 DNA: TGTGCCATCAGTGAGTCCGGGACAGGGAACTATGGCTACACCTTC

clone size: .
V gene: TRBV9
CDR3 length: 14
D gene: .
J gene: TRBJ2-3
CDR3 protein: CASSVGIGGDTQYF
CDR3 DNA: TGTGCCAGCAGCGTAGGGATAGGAGGGGATACGCAGTATTTT

clone size: .
V gene: TRBV28
CDR3 length: 12
D gene: .
J gene: TRBJ2-7
CDR3 protein: CASSYPQGEQYF
CDR3 DNA: TGTGCCAGCAGTTACCCCCAGGGCGAGCAGTACTTC

clone size: .
V gene: TRBV18
CDR3 length: 19
D gene: TRBD1
J gene: TRBJ1-2
CDR3 protein: CASSLSAPGQTISNYGYTF
CDR3 DNA: TGTGCCAGCTCACTGTCGGCTCCGGGACAGACAATTTCTAACTATGGCTACACCTTC

clone size: .
V gene: TRBV5-1
CDR3 length: 17
D gene: TRBD1
J gene: TRBJ2-6
CDR3 protein: CASSIGTARPGANVLTF
CDR3 DNA: TGCGCCAGCAGCATCGGGACAGCTAGACCTGGGGCCAACGTCCTGACTTTC

clone size: .
V gene: TRBV2
CDR3 length: 15
D gene: TRBD1
J gene: TRBJ1-2
CDR3 protein: CASSETRQGLYGYTF
CDR3 DNA: TGTGCCAGCAGTGAAACCAGACAGGGCCTCTATGGCTACACCTTC

clone size: .
V gene: TRBV5-6
CDR3 length: 14
D gene: .
J gene: TRBJ2-3
CDR3 protein: CASSFPRTGNTQYF
CDR3 DNA: TGTGCCAGCAGCTTTCCCCGGACTGGGAATACGCAGTATTTT

clone size: .
V gene: TRBV11-2
CDR3 length: 16
D gene: TRBD2
J gene: TRBJ2-2
CDR3 protein: CASSLGAGGPYGELFF
CDR3 DNA: TGTGCCAGCAGCTTAGGAGCGGGAGGGCCGTACGGGGAGCTGTTTTTT

clone size: .
V gene: TRBV3-1/TRBV3-2
CDR3 length: 12
D gene: .
J gene: TRBJ2-5
CDR3 protein: CASSPLRETQYF
CDR3 DNA: TGTGCCAGCAGCCCCCTTCGGGAGACCCAGTACTTC

clone size: many
V gene: TRBV6-2/TRBV6-3
CDR3 length: 15
D gene: .
J gene: TRBJ2-7
CDR3 protein: CASSLLVPWIYEQYF
CDR3 DNA: TGTGCCAGCAGTCTACTAGTCCCATGGATTTACGAGCAGTACTTC

clone size: .
V gene: TRBV19
CDR3 length: 16
D gene: TRBD1
J gene: TRBJ1-5
CDR3 protein: CASKGTGMLWNQPQHF
CDR3 DNA: TGTGCCAGTAAGGGGACAGGGATGTTGTGGAATCAGCCCCAGCATTTT

clone size: .
V gene: TRBV5-1
CDR3 length: 17
D gene: TRBD1
J gene: TRBJ2-3
CDR3 protein: CASSHESPGQAPDTQYF
CDR3 DNA: TGCGCCAGCAGTCATGAGTCACCGGGACAGGCTCCGGATACGCAGTATTTT

clone size: .
V gene: TRBV4-1
CDR3 length: 16
D gene: .
J gene: TRBJ2-7
CDR3 protein: CASSQDPPGGSYEQYF
CDR3 DNA: TGCGCCAGCAGCCAAGATCCACCCGGTGGCTCCTACGAGCAGTACTTC

clone size: .
V gene: TRBV7-9
CDR3 length: 16
D gene: TRBD1
J gene: TRBJ1-6
CDR3 protein: CASSGTNTGANSPLHF
CDR3 DNA: TGTGCCAGCAGCGGGACGAATACAGGGGCAAATTCACCCCTCCACTTT

clone size: .
V gene: TRBV27
CDR3 length: 13
D gene: .
J gene: TRBJ1-2
CDR3 protein: CASRDSVGYGYTF
CDR3 DNA: TGTGCCAGCAGGGACAGCGTTGGCTATGGCTACACCTTC

clone size: .
V gene: TRBV27
CDR3 length: 13
D gene: TRBD2
J gene: TRBJ2-3
CDR3 protein: CASKTSGIGTQYF
CDR3 DNA: TGTGCCAGCAAGACTAGCGGGATAGGTACGCAGTATTTT

clone size: .
V gene: TRBV5-1
CDR3 length: 15
D gene: TRBD1
J gene: TRBJ2-7
CDR3 protein: CASSQDRGTNYEQYF
CDR3 DNA: TGCGCCAGCAGCCAAGACAGGGGGACCAACTACGAGCAGTACTTC

clone size: .
V gene: TRBV9
CDR3 length: 15
D gene: TRBD1
J gene: TRBJ1-4
CDR3 protein: CASSAGDRLNEKLFF
CDR3 DNA: TGTGCCAGCAGCGCTGGGGACAGGCTTAATGAAAAACTGTTTTTT

clone size: .
V gene: TRBV3-1/TRBV3-2
CDR3 length: 13
D gene: .
J gene: TRBJ1-1
CDR3 protein: CASSQGGNTEAFF
CDR3 DNA: TGTGCCAGCAGCCAGGGAGGGAACACTGAAGCTTTCTTT

clone size: .
V gene: TRBV7-9
CDR3 length: 15
D gene: TRBD2
J gene: TRBJ2-6
CDR3 protein: CASFSGASGANVLTF
CDR3 DNA: TGTGCCAGCTTTAGCGGGGCCTCTGGGGCCAACGTCCTGACTTTC

clone size: .
V gene: TRBV5-1
CDR3 length: 16
D gene: TRBD2
J gene: TRBJ2-3
CDR3 protein: CASSLDGAGAGDTQYF
CDR3 DNA: TGCGCCAGCAGCTTGGACGGCGCGGGAGCTGGGGATACGCAGTATTTT

clone size: .
V gene: TRBV7-9
CDR3 length: 15
D gene: .
J gene: TRBJ1-3
CDR3 protein: CASSSYESSGNTIYF
CDR3 DNA: TGTGCCAGCAGCTCCTATGAGAGCTCTGGAAACACCATATATTTT